This T cell receptor (beta chain) emerged from a study of spatial heterogeneity in lung cancer. Each CDR3 protein is one row after TCRdb ran MiXCR on the 5' RACE reads. The table has approximately 7,700 distinct CDR3 sequences, over 9.5% seen once. This clonotype was seen many times. Time point specified: sample taken at primary tumor resection. The authors sequenced whole RNA from tumor, nontumor lung or frozen PBMC without sorting. Germline CDR1 and CDR2: MDHEN and SYDVKM. The CDR3 extends over 17 amino acids. J was trimmed by 0 bases and V by 5 bases; bases with no gene match: 9. The chain carries TRBV28 and TRBJ2-1; 8 nucleotides line up with TRBD1. The specimen was normal lung tissue next to the tumor, collected at surgery. The TCR originated in a male donor with early-stage non-small cell lung cancer. CDR3 protein: CASSPGQGKSSYNEQFF. The CDR3 DNA reads as TGTGCCAGCAGTCCTGGACAGGGTAAGAGCTCCTACAATGAGCAGTTCTTC. The entire variable domain, with the rest obtained from reference TRBV28 and TRBJ2-1, is as follows: DVKVTQSSRYLVKRTGEKVFLECVQDMDHENMFWYRQDPGLGLRLIYFSYDVKMKEKGDIPEGYSVSREKKERFSLILESASTNQTSMYLCASSPGQGKSSYNEQFFGPGTRLTVL.